The text below deals with one T cell receptor beta chain. The data belong to a study of blood T cell repertoires in COVID-19. On the study more broadly: Samples of COVID-19 (acute and convalescent) were obtained from the United States, Italy and Spain.

CDR1 ENHRY and CDR2 SYGVKD come from the germline V gene. The CDR3 runs 16 residues. V lost 3 bases and J lost 1, with 12 bases in between. The assay was immunoSEQ multiplex PCR, and TCRdb's table has in-frame clones only and misses some. The profile shows fewer than 700,000 clones, about 88% of them singletons. The chain carries TRBV10-3 and TRBJ2-2; perhaps TRBD2 as D (7 bases). Sequenced: peripheral blood. The receptor's source is a woman between 50 and 59 years old with COVID-19, enrolled during active disease. The CDR3 region has the DNA TGTGCCATCAGTGAATCGGGGGGCCTGAACACCGGGGAGCTGTTTTTT. Translation gives CAISESGGLNTGELFF.